What follows are 12 T cell receptor beta chains derived from one specimen sequenced in a study of Graves' ophthalmopathy and Graves' hyperthyroidism. The study amplified TCR beta CDR3 regions using RNA transcripts. HTBI primers served in a first-round RT-PCR, which a second-round multiplex PCR followed. MiXCR, applied by TCRdb to the multiplex PCR reads, yields one record per CDR3 protein. The table shows 200,000 to 250,000 distinct CDR3 sequences, with about 22% occurring only once. Sample: peripheral blood. The receptors were sampled from a woman in her fifties or sixties with Graves' ophthalmopathy.

This clonotype was counted at least ten times. The V call is TRBV6-1, the J call TRBJ2-5; perhaps TRBD2 as D (6 bases). The CDR3 spans 14 residues. Trimming took off 6 bases at V and 2 bases at J, with 13 bases between the two ends. CDR1 is MNHNS and CDR2 is SASEGT in the germline V gene. The DNA of the CDR3 is TGTGCCAGCAGCGAGCGGGCCCCGCAAGAGACCCAGTACTTC. This encodes CASSERAPQETQYF.

V and J are TRBV6-1 and TRBJ1-2; 7 bases are a match to TRBD1. The length of the CDR3 is 15 residues. V lost 5 bases to trimming and J lost 0 bases; unmatched junction nucleotides: 6. CDR1 is MNHNS, CDR2 SASEGT, per germline. The CDR3 reads CASSKGDSSNYGYTF. As DNA, the CDR3 is TGTGCCAGCAGTAAAGGGGACAGTTCTAACTATGGCTACACCTTC.

V usage is TRBV12-3 or TRBV12-4 and J usage is TRBJ2-2, with 12 bases fitting TRBD2. Trimming cost V 4 bases and J 6 bases; bases outside gene matches: 6. CDR3 length: 16 amino acids. The CDR3 DNA reads as TGTGCCAGCAGTTGGACTAGCGGGACTGAGGCCGGGGAGCTGTTTTTT. Translating gives CASSWTSGTEAGELFF.

This clonotype was recorded at least ten times. V gene TRBV2 combines with J gene TRBJ2-1; 10 nucleotides agree with TRBD2. The CDR3 is made up of 16 amino acids. Unmatched junction bases numbered 2, after V lost 3 bases and J lost 0 bases. Germline V gives CDR1 SNHLY, CDR2 FYNNEI. The CDR3 DNA follows: TGTGCCAGCAGTGAGTTAGCGGGAGGCTCCTACAATGAGCAGTTCTTC. It yields the protein CASSELAGGSYNEQFF. The whole variable domain, remainder taken from reference TRBV2 and TRBJ2-1, is EPEVTQTPSHQVTQMGQEVILRCVPISNHLYFYWYRQILGQKVEFLVSFYNNEISEKSEIFDDQFSVERPDGSNFTLKIRSTKLEDSAMYFCASSELAGGSYNEQFFGPGTRLTVL.

The V gene is TRBV6-2 or TRBV6-3, the J gene TRBJ2-7, with 16 bases that match TRBD2. Germline CDR1 is MNHEY and CDR2 is SVGEGT. Trimming cost V 6 bases and J 10 bases; bases outside gene matches: 9. This CDR3 is 15 amino acids long. The CDR3 loop reads CASRGTSGRAFRQYF. CDR3 sequence (DNA): TGTGCCAGCAGGGGGACTAGCGGGAGGGCCTTTCGTCAGTACTTC.

This clonotype has more than one count but fewer than ten. This chain uses TRBV11-1 with TRBJ2-2, with 11 bases identical to TRBD2. CDR3 length equals 17 residues. V was clipped by 3 bases and J by 1 base; unmatched bases: 4. From germline, CDR1 is SGHAT and CDR2 FQDESV (reference sequence). CDR3 residues: CASSFRGTSGNTGELFF. The CDR3 bases are TGTGCCAGCAGCTTCCGAGGGACTAGCGGGAACACCGGGGAGCTGTTTTTT.

This clonotype has ten or more counts. The V gene is TRBV19, the J gene TRBJ2-7, with 7 bases lining up with TRBD1. CDR1 is LNHDA, CDR2 SQIVND, per germline (reference sequence). Trimming took 4 bases from V and 3 from J; bases not matched to a gene: 6. The CDR3 totals 14 residues. DNA for the CDR3: TGTGCCAGTAGTAGGGGGCAGGGGGACTACGAGCAGTACTTC. This encodes CASSRGQGDYEQYF. The variable domain in full, completed from reference TRBV19 and TRBJ2-7, reads DGGITQSPKYLFRKEGQNVTLSCEQNLNHDAMYWYRQDPGQGLRLIYYSQIVNDFQKGDIAEGYSVSREKKESFPLTVTSAQKNPTAFYLCASSRGQGDYEQYFGPGTRLTVT.

This clonotype was counted ten times or more. This rearrangement joins TRBV7-9 to TRBJ2-7, with D perhaps matching TRBD1 or TRBD2 (5 bases each). The CDR3 runs 11 residues. Trimming shortened V by 6 bases and J by 9 bases, and 12 bases separated the two germline ends. Germline V gives CDR1 SEHNR, CDR2 FQNEAQ (reference sequence). CDR3 nucleotide sequence: TGTGCCAGCAGTCAAGGGGAGTTGCAGTACTTC. Amino acids: CASSQGELQYF.

A single count supports this clonotype. Germline is not matched at one junction end, which may reflect a read error. V and J are TRBV12-3 or TRBV12-4 and TRBJ1-1, with TRBD1 matching over 7 bases. This CDR3 has 14 residues. CDR3 region: CASKLTGLKTEAFF. CDR3 DNA sequence: TGTGCCAGCAAATTGACAGGGCTGAAGACTGAAGCTTTCTTT.

This clonotype was found many times. The rearrangement uses TRBV19 and TRBJ1-5; D ambiguous. The CDR3 runs 14 residues. V dropped 2 bases and J dropped 5 bases, with 10 bases sitting between them. Germline loops: CDR1 LNHDA, CDR2 SQIVND (reference sequence). CDR3 DNA sequence: TGTGCCAGTAGTATAATCGTCGGGCATCAGCCCCAGCATTTT. Translation: CASSIIVGHQPQHF.

There are a few counts of this clonotype. V is TRBV3-1 and J is TRBJ2-6; D might be TRBD1 (6 bases). V lost 3 bases and J lost 1, with 10 bases in between. CDR1 LGHDT and CDR2 YNNKEL come from the germline V gene (reference sequence). This CDR3 contains 16 residues. DNA of the CDR3: TGTGCCAGCAGCCACGACAGGTGGTCTGGGGCCAACGTCCTGACTTTC. Protein sequence: CASSHDRWSGANVLTF.

This clonotype was counted at least ten times. V is TRBV5-1 and J is TRBJ2-7, with D perhaps matching TRBD1 or TRBD2 (5 bases each). The length of the CDR3 is 15 residues. Germline assignment: CDR1 SGHRS and CDR2 YFSETQ. Trimming left V 0 bases short and J 1 base short, with 11 bases between. For the CDR3, the DNA is TGCGCCAGCAGCTTGGGAGGGACGGTGTCCTACGAGCAGTACTTC. It encodes CASSLGGTVSYEQYF.